This T cell receptor beta chain was obtained from a study of blood T cells in healthy people across ages. The table lists this clonotype with a few counts. The second PCR ran roughly 6 to 11 cycles with a sample-barcoded 5' primer and J-beta primers. TCRdb passed the 5' RACE reads through MiXCR, listing each CDR3 protein once. The sample consists of 1,800,000 or so distinct CDR3 sequences, about 39% of them appearing once. Germline V gene data show CDR1 as SGHVS and CDR2 as FNYEAQ. This CDR3 is built from 15 residues. V was shortened by 3 bases and J by 2 bases, with 8 bases between the two germline ends.

The chain links TRBV7-6 to TRBJ2-6; D is ambiguous. Input material: blood. The source is a human donor in good health. CDR3: CASSFRNTGANVLTF. The CDR3 DNA is TGTGCCAGCAGCTTCCGGAATACTGGGGCCAACGTCCTGACTTTC.